One and the same sample provided the 17 T cell receptor beta chains below, sequenced in a study of PD-L1 blockade in urothelial cancer. Profiled with immunoSEQ multiplex PCR; TCRdb holds only in-frame clones, not every one. The repertoire has 50,000 or so clones, around four fifths of them found once; the top ten carry more than 3%. Indicated time point: pretreatment peripheral blood. The source was PBMCs, collected around atezolizumab (anti-PD-L1) treatment. The receptors originated from a man between 65 and 85 years old with urothelial cancer.

The chain has TRBV28 and TRBJ2-1, with 8 nucleotides matching TRBD2. J lost 12 bases, V lost 6 bases, and 10 bases had no gene match. Germline CDR1 is MDHEN and CDR2 is SYDVKM. This CDR3 spans 13 amino acids. CDR3 region: CASSETGTSRQFF. CDR3 bases: TGTGCCAGCAGCGAAACCGGGACTAGTAGGCAGTTCTTC.

The table lists this clone with a count of one. This sequence joins TRBV6-6 and TRBJ1-2, with D perhaps TRBD1 (6 bases). Germline V gene lookup returns CDR1 MNHNY and CDR2 SVGAGI (reference sequence). This CDR3 has 14 amino acids. The V and J ends lost 6 bases and 7 bases respectively, with 18 bases between them. The DNA for the CDR3 is TGTGCCAGCAGCCGCGACAGGACTTCGGGTGGCTACACCTTC. This gives the protein CASSRDRTSGGYTF.

V and J are TRBV6-4 and TRBJ1-1; D is possibly TRBD1 (6 bases). The V gene's germline CDR1 is MRHNA and CDR2 SNTAGT. The CDR3 consists of 14 residues. Deletions cut 6 bases from V and 0 bases from J, with 11 bases between. CDR3 loop: CASRKTGVNTEAFF. CDR3 coding DNA: TGTGCCAGCAGGAAGACAGGCGTGAACACTGAAGCTTTCTTT.

The chain joins TRBV5-4 to TRBJ2-2; D is unclear. CDR1 SGHNT and CDR2 YYREEE come from the germline V gene (reference sequence). This CDR3 is built from 16 residues. V lost 5 bases and J 3 bases, leaving 17 bases between the germline ends. This CDR3 is CASRPSLRLDTGELFF. For the CDR3, the DNA is TGTGCCAGCAGGCCGTCACTACGCTTAGACACCGGGGAGCTGTTTTTT.

The chain employs TRBV5-1 and TRBJ2-2; D is uncertain. This CDR3 has 16 residues. Trimming shortened V by 4 bases and J by 6 bases, and 19 bases separated the two germline ends. The germline V gene encodes CDR1 SGHRS and CDR2 YFSETQ. CDR3 nucleotides: TGCGCCAGCAGCATCTTCCCGACTGGTGGTTCCGGGGAGCTGTTTTTT. It is translated as CASSIFPTGGSGELFF. The whole variable domain, remainder taken from reference TRBV5-1 and TRBJ2-2, is KAGVTQTPRYLIKTRGQQVTLSCSPISGHRSVSWYQQTPGQGLQFLFEYFSETQRNKGNFPGRFSGRQFSNSRSEMNVSTLELGDSALYLCASSIFPTGGSGELFFGEGSRLTVL.

The chain links TRBV6-4 to TRBJ1-2; D may be TRBD1 (5 bases). The CDR3 has 11 residues. Trimming removed 2 bases from V and 8 bases from J, with 6 bases in between. Germline V gene lookup returns CDR1 MRHNA and CDR2 SNTAGT. The CDR3 DNA reads TGTGCCAGCAGTGACGGGGGGGGCTACACCTTC. It is translated as CASSDGGGYTF.

In its sample, this clone was seen a few times. The chain carries TRBV7-9 and TRBJ2-7; 7 bases align to TRBD1. CDR3 length equals 12 residues. Losses at the gene ends were 5 bases for V and 4 bases for J; bases not matched to a gene: 2. Germline V lookup: CDR1 SEHNR, CDR2 FQNEAQ (reference sequence). CDR3 loop: CASSRTGYEQYF. DNA for the CDR3: TGTGCCAGCAGCCGGACAGGTTACGAGCAGTACTTC.

The chain links TRBV4-3 to TRBJ2-3, with TRBD1 matching over 8 bases. The V gene's germline CDR1 is LGHNA and CDR2 YSLEER. Trimming removed 0 bases from V and 5 bases from J; junction bases left unmatched: 7. The CDR3 extends over 16 amino acids. CDR3 nucleotides: TGCGCCAGCAGCCAAGATCACGCAGGGGGCATAGATACGCAGTATTTT. Translated: CASSQDHAGGIDTQYF.

This sequence joins TRBV6-6 and TRBJ2-7; D is undetermined. The CDR3 covers 15 residues. Germline V gives CDR1 MNHNY, CDR2 SVGAGI (reference sequence). With 0 bases removed from V and 4 bases from J, the gap between germline ends came to 13 bases. CDR3: CASSYSSATPYEQYF. The CDR3 DNA sequence: TGTGCCAGCAGTTACTCGAGTGCGACACCATACGAGCAGTACTTC.

The chain recombines TRBV19 with TRBJ2-1; possible D gene TRBD1, 6 bases. Trimming shortened V by 8 bases and J by 10 bases, and 18 bases separated the two germline ends. The CDR3 has 13 residues. Per germline, CDR1 LNHDA and CDR2 SQIVND (reference sequence). The CDR3 protein is CASVGARNAEQFF. Written as DNA, the CDR3 is TGTGCCAGTGTGGGGGCCCGGAACGCGGAGCAGTTCTTC.

The CDR3 loop is CASSNRVRGGDTQYF. DNA for the CDR3: TGTGCCAGTAGTAACCGGGTCCGAGGGGGAGATACGCAGTATTTT. The V and J genes are TRBV19 and TRBJ2-3; D is perhaps TRBD1 (6 bases). CDR1 LNHDA and CDR2 SQIVND come from the germline V gene (reference sequence). Trimming shortened V by 4 bases and J by 5 bases, and 16 bases separated the two germline ends. CDR3 length: 15 residues.

This chain uses TRBV19 with TRBJ2-7, with a tentative D call TRBD2 (7 bases). The CDR3 loop spans 12 amino acids. V was clipped by 10 bases and J by 2 bases, with 12 bases between them. The germline V gene encodes CDR1 LNHDA and CDR2 SQIVND (reference sequence). CDR3: CAIKGGAYEQYF. For the CDR3, the DNA is TGTGCCATAAAAGGGGGGGCCTACGAGCAGTACTTC.

The chain is built from TRBV28 and TRBJ1-2; D unresolved. The V and J ends lost 6 bases and 3 bases respectively, with 2 bases between them. CDR3 length: 10 residues. Germline CDR1 MDHEN, CDR2 SYDVKM. CDR3 nucleotide sequence: TGTGCCAGCAGCTACTATGGCTACACCTTC. This codes for CASSYYGYTF.

This chain uses TRBV28 with TRBJ2-1; D perhaps matches TRBD2 (6 bases). V shed 4 bases and J shed 7 bases, with 14 bases lying between them. The CDR3 is 14 residues long. Germline loops: CDR1 MDHEN, CDR2 SYDVKM. The CDR3 region is CASSSRRGRNEQFF. CDR3 coding DNA: TGTGCCAGCAGTTCCCGGAGGGGTCGGAATGAGCAGTTCTTC.

The chain has TRBV7-9 and TRBJ1-3; D perhaps matches TRBD1 (6 bases). The germline CDR1 and CDR2 sequences are SEHNR and FQNEAQ (reference sequence). The CDR3 sequence is 16 residues long. The V and J ends lost 5 bases and 0 bases respectively, with 14 bases between them. The CDR3 loop is CASSPDSPSSGNTIYF. Written as DNA, the CDR3 is TGTGCCAGCAGCCCGGACAGCCCTTCCTCTGGAAACACCATATATTTT.

The chain employs TRBV19 and TRBJ2-2; perhaps TRBD2 as D (6 bases). Germline lookup yields CDR1 LNHDA and CDR2 SQIVND (reference sequence). The CDR3 is made up of 14 amino acids. Trimming removed 10 bases from V and 6 bases from J, with 18 bases in between. In DNA form, the CDR3 reads TGTGCCACAACGGGGGTAAAGGGTTCCGGGGAGCTGTTTTTT. This gives the protein CATTGVKGSGELFF.

This clone was detected only a few times. The gene calls are TRBV7-8 and TRBJ1-5; the D is unclear. Trimming stripped 0 bases from V and 2 bases from J, with 11 bases between. Germline V gene sequence: CDR1 SGHVS, CDR2 FQNEAQ. The CDR3 has 16 residues. The DNA of the CDR3 is TGTGCCAGCAGCTTAGCGAGTCTAATCGGCAATCAGCCCCAGCATTTT. It encodes CASSLASLIGNQPQHF. Supplemented by reference TRBV7-8 and TRBJ1-5, the full variable domain reads GAGVSQSPRYKVAKRGQDVALRCDPISGHVSLFWYQQALGQGPEFLTYFQNEAQLDKSGLPSDRFFAERPEGSVSTLKIQRTQQEDSAVYLCASSLASLIGNQPQHFGDGTRLSIL.